These 10 T cell receptor beta chains share one sample of origin, sequenced in a study of identifying expanded T cells in peripheral blood. Using immunoSEQ multiplex PCR, the repertoire was profiled, and TCRdb retains in-frame clones only, with some absent. The sample contains fewer than 110,000 clones, around 85% of which appear only once. Sequencing was carried out using blood. Receptors were obtained from a person aged 18 to 75 in good health.

The chain has TRBV4-3 and TRBJ1-2; D ambiguous. The CDR3 spans 12 residues. Germline-derived CDR1 and CDR2 are LGHNA and YSLEER. Between the trimmed V and J ends, which lost 1 base and 8 bases, there was a span of 8 bases. CDR3 sequence reads: CASSQGTEGYTF. The CDR3, as DNA: TGCGCCAGCAGCCAAGGGACCGAAGGCTACACCTTC.

This clone was found a few times. The chain links TRBV9 to TRBJ1-6; D gene ambiguous. Germline values: CDR1 SGDLS, CDR2 YYNGEE. The germline V and J ends were trimmed by 0 bases and 6 bases, with 10 bases remaining between them. The CDR3 consists of 15 residues. CDR3 sequence: CASSVEWGANSPLHF. In DNA form, the CDR3 reads TGTGCCAGCAGCGTAGAATGGGGAGCTAATTCACCCCTCCACTTT.

The V call is TRBV14, the J call TRBJ2-3; D possibly corresponds to TRBD2 (6 bases). CDR1 and CDR2 (germline): SGHDN, FVKESK. The V end was cut by 4 bases, the J end by 1 base, with 15 bases between. CDR3 length: 16 amino acids. CDR3 nucleotides: TGTGCCAGCAGCCCCTTGGAGGGCCTGGGCACAGATACGCAGTATTTT. Translating it yields CASSPLEGLGTDTQYF.

The chain carries TRBV6-5 and TRBJ1-2; 7 bases line up with TRBD1. The CDR3 consists of 13 residues. Germline V gene sequence: CDR1 MNHEY, CDR2 SVGAGI. With 6 bases clipped from V and 5 bases from J, the junction kept 6 bases outside the gene matches. The CDR3 DNA reads as TGTGCCAGCAGGAAAGGACAGGCTTATGGCTACACCTTC. This gives the protein CASRKGQAYGYTF.

The chain recombines TRBV19 with TRBJ1-5, with no clear D. V lost 11 bases to trimming and J lost 6 bases, with 20 bases between them. The CDR3 runs 14 residues. The germline V gene encodes CDR1 LNHDA and CDR2 SQIVND (reference sequence). The DNA for the CDR3 is TGTGCCCTAAATCCGGACGGGATCGGTCAGCCCCAGCATTTT. Its protein product is CALNPDGIGQPQHF.

The V gene is TRBV20-1, the J gene TRBJ2-5; unclear D gene. CDR3 length: 10 residues. Germline CDR1 and CDR2: DFQATT and SNEGSKA (reference sequence). V shed 5 bases and J shed 5 bases, with 6 bases lying between them. The chain's CDR3 is CSASDETQYF. CDR3 coding DNA: TGCAGTGCTTCGGATGAGACCCAGTACTTC.

On this clone: The junction departs from germline at one end; a sequencing error may be responsible. The chain recombines TRBV27 with TRBJ1-5; TRBD1 is a possible D gene (6 bases). The germline CDR1 and CDR2 sequences are MNHEY and SMNVEV (reference sequence). The CDR3 extends over 15 amino acids. The CDR3 DNA follows: TGTGCCAGCAGTTTATCAGTCAGGGGCAATCAGTCCCAGCATTTT. This sequence encodes CASSLSVRGNQSQHF.

This clone has a handful of counts. The sample contains more than one DNA sequence encoding this CDR3. The gene calls are TRBV19 and TRBJ1-6; the D gene is possibly TRBD1 (6 bases). The CDR3 covers 15 residues. V was shortened by 1 base and J by 7 bases, with 11 bases between the two germline ends. Looked up from germline, CDR1 is LNHDA and CDR2 is SQIVND (reference sequence). The CDR3 reads CASSIGTGRNSPLHF. For the CDR3, the DNA is TGTGCCAGTAGTATAGGTACAGGGAGGAATTCACCCCTCCACTTT.

This chain links TRBV5-4 with TRBJ1-5; D gene ambiguous. Germline V CDR1 and CDR2: SGHNT, YYREEE (reference sequence). The CDR3 has 15 amino acids. Trimming stripped 1 base from V and 7 bases from J, with 15 bases between. CDR3 bases: TGTGCCAGCAGCTTGTCCGGGGAGCAAGGACAGCCCCAGCATTTT. This sequence encodes CASSLSGEQGQPQHF. Based on the CDR3 plus reference TRBV5-4 and TRBJ1-5, the full variable domain is ETGVTQSPTHLIKTRGQQVTLRCSSQSGHNTVSWYQQALGQGPQFIFQYYREEENGRGNFPPRFSGLQFPNYSSELNVNALELDDSALYLCASSLSGEQGQPQHFGDGTRLSIL.

The chain recombines TRBV28 with TRBJ2-1; weak D call: TRBD2 (5 bases). Germline V CDR1 and CDR2: MDHEN, SYDVKM. The length of the CDR3 is 15 residues. V lost 3 bases, J lost 0 bases, and 9 bases lay in between. In nucleotides, the CDR3 is TGTGCCAGCAGTTTTTTTGGGAGCTCCTACAATGAGCAGTTCTTC. It is translated as CASSFFGSSYNEQFF. Full variable domain (outside the CDR3, taken from reference TRBV28 and TRBJ2-1): DVKVTQSSRYLVKRTGEKVFLECVQDMDHENMFWYRQDPGLGLRLIYFSYDVKMKEKGDIPEGYSVSREKKERFSLILESASTNQTSMYLCASSFFGSSYNEQFFGPGTRLTVL.